The present entry profiles one T cell receptor beta chain with its context. The sample comes from a study of chemoradiotherapy in HPV16-positive cancers. Assay used: immunoSEQ multiplex PCR; TCRdb lists only in-frame clones, some missing. The sample holds under 6,000 clones; 70% to 85% are singletons and the top ten take approximately 18%. V dropped 0 bases and J dropped 2 bases, with 11 bases sitting between them. Germline lookup yields CDR1 MGHRA and CDR2 YSYEKL. The CDR3 is 15 amino acids. The chain has TRBV4-1 and TRBJ2-7; D ambiguous. Here the sequenced sample was tumor tissue, taken from a patient who underwent chemoradiotherapy. The TCR comes from a human donor with HPV-associated anogenital cancer. This CDR3 is CASSQDWPGPYEQYF. The CDR3 nucleotides read TGCGCCAGCAGCCAAGATTGGCCAGGTCCCTACGAGCAGTACTTC.